This passage covers 28 T cell receptor beta chains from one sample sequenced in a study of blood T cell repertoires in COVID-19. Produced via immunoSEQ multiplex PCR; TCRdb's table is partial and in-frame only. The repertoire holds fewer than 450,000 clones, with roughly 87% as singletons. Specimen: PBMCs or T cells enriched from blood (not recorded which). These receptor sequences come from a woman in her 30s who had recovered from COVID-19.

The chain uses TRBV27 and TRBJ2-7, with 14 bases that match TRBD2. Germline CDR1 MNHEY, CDR2 SMNVEV (reference sequence). J was trimmed by 0 bases and V by 6 bases; bases with no gene match: 10. CDR3 length: 18 amino acids. CDR3 region: CASSRSGLAGVISYEQYF. CDR3 sequence (DNA): TGTGCCAGCAGCCGCTCGGGACTAGCGGGGGTGATCTCCTACGAGCAGTACTTC.

The chain is built from TRBV11-3 and TRBJ2-1, with 9 nucleotides matching TRBD1. This CDR3 spans 18 amino acids. Germline V gene sequence: CDR1 SGHNT, CDR2 YENEEA. The ends lost 1 base at V and 0 bases at J; junction bases unmatched: 7. The CDR3 reads CASSLGKGQGSSYNEQFF. CDR3 DNA sequence: TGTGCCAGCAGCTTAGGTAAGGGACAGGGAAGCTCCTACAATGAGCAGTTCTTC.

This clone was observed a handful of times. The rearrangement links TRBV4-3 to TRBJ1-1; the D is unclear. This CDR3 is built from 14 residues. Germline V lookup: CDR1 LGHNA, CDR2 YSLEER. V lost 2 bases, J lost 1 base, and 8 bases lay in between. The CDR3 DNA is TGCGCCAGCAGCCAATGGAGTGGGAACACTGAAGCTTTCTTT. It codes for CASSQWSGNTEAFF.

V is TRBV2 and J is TRBJ2-3, with TRBD2 as a possible D gene (6 bases). V was trimmed by 7 bases and J by 0 bases, leaving 11 bases between them. The germline V gene has CDR1 SNHLY and CDR2 FYNNEI. The CDR3 totals 14 residues. The CDR3 DNA reads as TGTGCCAGCAACCCGGGACTCAGCACAGATACGCAGTATTTT. Protein sequence: CASNPGLSTDTQYF.

The chain combines TRBV28 with TRBJ1-6; D not resolved. V lost 2 bases and J 14 bases, leaving 16 bases between the germline ends. The V gene's germline CDR1 is MDHEN and CDR2 SYDVKM. CDR3 length equals 14 residues. This CDR3 reads CASSLGGSNKSLHF. The CDR3 DNA reads TGTGCCAGCAGTTTAGGCGGGTCCAATAAATCCCTCCACTTT.

The chain is built from TRBV7-6 and TRBJ2-1, with 9 positions matching TRBD2. The length of the CDR3 is 19 residues. V gave up 5 bases and J gave up 5 bases; unmatched junction bases: 19. Germline values: CDR1 SGHVS, CDR2 FNYEAQ. The CDR3: CASSTDQPAAGGAHNEQFF. The CDR3 region has the DNA TGTGCCAGCAGCACTGACCAGCCCGCCGCGGGGGGGGCCCACAATGAGCAGTTCTTC.

This sequence joins TRBV20-1 and TRBJ2-7, with D perhaps matching TRBD2 (5 bases). This CDR3 is 11 amino acids long. Germline V CDR1 and CDR2: DFQATT, SNEGSKA (reference sequence). CDR3 sequence: CSVQRGNEQYF. CDR3 DNA sequence: TGCAGCGTGCAGCGAGGGAACGAGCAGTACTTC.

This clone was detected only a few times. This rearrangement joins TRBV10-3 to TRBJ1-1, with a weak D call TRBD1 (5 bases). Trimming removed 0 bases at V and 2 bases at J, with 19 bases between. The V gene's germline CDR1 is ENHRY and CDR2 SYGVKD. There are 18 residues in the CDR3. CDR3 nucleotides: TGTGCCATCAGTGAGTCCCAATCCGCGGGGACGGGAAACACTGAAGCTTTCTTT. Protein: CAISESQSAGTGNTEAFF.

Points on this clone: Different DNA sequences within this sample yield the same CDR3. The gene calls are TRBV27 and TRBJ2-7; a possible D gene is TRBD1 (5 bases). Germline CDR1 reads MNHEY; CDR2 reads SMNVEV (reference sequence). Deletions cut 5 bases from V and 2 bases from J, with 13 bases between. This CDR3 comprises 14 residues. The CDR3 coding sequence is TGTGCCAGCAGTCTAACTGGGGCCCCCTACGAGCAGTACTTC. Translated, it gives CASSLTGAPYEQYF.

This clone was found once. The rearrangement links TRBV18 to TRBJ2-5; 9 bases fit TRBD1. The CDR3 is 17 amino acids. Germline V gene lookup returns CDR1 KGHSH and CDR2 LQKENI. Trimming took 5 bases from V and 5 from J; bases not matched to a gene: 15. As DNA, the CDR3 is TGTGCCAGCTCATTCTATAGGGACAGGGATGTCGTGGAGACCCAGTACTTC. It codes for CASSFYRDRDVVETQYF.

The chain employs TRBV28 and TRBJ1-2; D call uncertain. CDR1 MDHEN and CDR2 SYDVKM come from the germline V gene. The CDR3 consists of 17 residues. V lost 2 bases, J lost 5 bases, and 21 bases lay in between. Here the CDR3 DNA reads TGTGCCAGCAGTTTAACCCCCGGAGGGAGGCAGAGGTATGGCTACACCTTC. It specifies CASSLTPGGRQRYGYTF.

The chain is built from TRBV5-6 and TRBJ2-3, with TRBD1 matching 10 bases. Germline assignment: CDR1 SGHDT and CDR2 YYEEEE. CDR3 length equals 15 residues. V shed 4 bases, J shed 3 bases, and the junction held 5 bases outside the gene matches. CDR3 nucleotide sequence: TGTGCCAGCAGCGGGGAGGACAGGGGGACAGATACGCAGTATTTT. This codes for CASSGEDRGTDTQYF. The whole variable domain, remainder taken from reference TRBV5-6 and TRBJ2-3, is DAGVTQSPTHLIKTRGQQVTLRCSPKSGHDTVSWYQQALGQGPQFIFQYYEEEERQRGNFPDRFSGHQFPNYSSELNVNALLLGDSALYLCASSGEDRGTDTQYFGPGTRLTVL.

The sample holds a few counts of this clone. V usage is TRBV30 and J usage is TRBJ2-7, with a weak D call TRBD1 (6 bases). The germline V and J ends were trimmed by 1 base and 3 bases, with 16 bases remaining between them. Germline V CDR1 and CDR2: GTSNPN, SVGIG (reference sequence). This CDR3 region has 15 residues. CDR3 DNA sequence: TGTGCCTGGAGTGGCCCCAGGGGCCGCCTCTACGAGCAGTACTTC. This encodes CAWSGPRGRLYEQYF. Supplemented by reference TRBV30 and TRBJ2-7, the full variable domain reads SQTIHQWPATLVQPVGSPLSLECTVEGTSNPNLYWYRQAAGRGLQLLFYSVGIGQISSEVPQNLSASRPQDRQFILSSKKLLLSDSGFYLCAWSGPRGRLYEQYFGPGTRLTVT.

The CDR3 DNA is TGTGCCAGCAGCTCAGGGGGGTTTAACACAGATACGCAGTATTTT. This encodes CASSSGGFNTDTQYF. The chain uses TRBV11-2 and TRBJ2-3; a possible D gene is TRBD1 (7 bases). The CDR3 totals 15 residues. Germline CDR1 and CDR2: SGHAT and FQNNGV. Trimming took 4 bases from V and 2 from J, leaving 13 bases between them.

The DNA for the CDR3 is TGTGCCAGCAGCCCAGGACAGGGCGGGGGCTACGAGCAGTACTTC. Translated: CASSPGQGGGYEQYF. V usage is TRBV3-1 (or the pseudogene TRBV3-2) and J usage is TRBJ2-7; a weak D match, TRBD1 (8 bases). Germline CDR1 LGHDT, CDR2 YNNKEL (reference sequence). Trimming removed 4 bases from V and 3 bases from J, with 16 bases in between. There are 15 residues in the CDR3.

This rearrangement joins TRBV7-6 to TRBJ1-3; unclear D gene. Per germline, CDR1 SGHVS and CDR2 FNYEAQ. The CDR3 consists of 14 residues. Trimming left V 7 bases short and J 1 base short, with 11 bases between. The CDR3 here is CASTSPGSGNTIYF. DNA for the CDR3: TGTGCCAGCACCTCCCCGGGGTCTGGAAACACCATATATTTT. The variable domain in full, completed from reference TRBV7-6 and TRBJ1-3, reads GAGVSQSPRYKVTKRGQDVALRCDPISGHVSLYWYRQALGQGPEFLTYFNYEAQQDKSGLPNDRFSAERPEGSISTLTIQRTEQRDSAMYRCASTSPGSGNTIYFGEGSWLTVV.

Only a few counts were recorded for this clone. This sequence joins TRBV6-6 and TRBJ1-2; D is possibly TRBD1 (6 bases). Trimming pared 5 bases from V and 1 base from J, leaving 20 bases between. CDR3 length: 17 residues. Germline V gene data show CDR1 as MNHNY and CDR2 as SVGAGI (reference sequence). CDR3 in amino acids: CASSQVGAAGLNYGYTF. CDR3 DNA sequence: TGTGCCAGCAGTCAGGTGGGGGCGGCAGGACTTAACTATGGCTACACCTTC.

The chain combines TRBV29-1 with TRBJ1-2; TRBD1 might be the D (5 bases). The CDR3 consists of 14 residues. Trimming pared 4 bases from V and 5 bases from J, leaving 17 bases between. Germline V gene data show CDR1 as SQVTM and CDR2 as ANQGSEA. The CDR3 here is CSVVLLDREYGYTF. For the CDR3, the DNA is TGCAGCGTTGTTCTCCTCGACAGAGAGTATGGCTACACCTTC. Full variable domain (remainder filled in from reference TRBV29-1 and TRBJ1-2): SAVISQKPSRDICQRGTSLTIQCQVDSQVTMMFWYRQQPGQSLTLIATANQGSEATYESGFVIDKFPISRPNLTFSTLTVSNMSPEDSSIYLCSVVLLDREYGYTFGSGTRLTVV.

The V and J genes are TRBV18 and TRBJ2-3, with 7 bases fitting TRBD2. Germline trimming cut 2 bases from V and 4 bases from J; bases unmatched to any gene: 6. The CDR3 has 15 amino acids. Germline values: CDR1 KGHSH, CDR2 LQKENI. CDR3 sequence: CASSPLAGDADTQYF. The CDR3 DNA sequence: TGTGCCAGCTCACCATTGGCGGGGGATGCAGATACGCAGTATTTT.

J is TRBJ1-5 and V is TRBV19, with 9 bases that match TRBD1. V shed 6 bases, J shed 3 bases, and the junction held 6 bases outside the gene matches. Germline V gives CDR1 LNHDA, CDR2 SQIVND (reference sequence). This CDR3 comprises 15 residues. The CDR3, as DNA: TGTGCCAGTAGGGTACAGGGGGCGGACAATCAGCCCCAGCATTTT. Translating gives CASRVQGADNQPQHF.

The chain links TRBV21-1 to TRBJ2-7; TRBD1 reflects the table's D call only, with no check against the DNA. TRBV21-1 is designated a pseudogene. The CDR3 length is 17 residues. The CDR3 DNA reads TGTGCCAGCAGCATCCGAGAAGTGGACAGGGGGAAAAGCGAGCAGTACTTC. It codes for CASSIREVDRGKSEQYF.

This rearrangement joins TRBV11-1 to TRBJ1-2; D uncertain. Germline V gene data show CDR1 as SGHAT and CDR2 as FQDESV (reference sequence). With 5 bases removed from V and 2 bases from J, the gap between germline ends came to 9 bases. This CDR3 has 13 amino acids. The CDR3 is CASSRRENYGYTF. The DNA for the CDR3 is TGTGCCAGCAGCCGAAGAGAGAACTATGGCTACACCTTC.

This clone was counted a single time. The J gene is TRBJ1-2, the V gene TRBV21-1. TRBV21-1 is termed a pseudogene. This CDR3 has 17 residues. The CDR3 loop reads CASSNVEVRPALYGYTF. CDR3 sequence (DNA): TGTGCCAGCAGCAACGTGGAGGTACGTCCTGCGCTCTATGGCTACACCTTC.

This clone was picked up a small number of times. CDR3 residues: CAWSPAGRAFF. The CDR3 bases are TGTGCCTGGAGTCCAGCAGGGCGAGCTTTCTTT. J is TRBJ1-1 and V is TRBV30; D is perhaps TRBD1 (5 bases). Trimming shortened V by 2 bases and J by 10 bases, and 11 bases separated the two germline ends. The germline V gene encodes CDR1 GTSNPN and CDR2 SVGIG (reference sequence). This CDR3 is built from 11 residues.

V and J are TRBV7-9 and TRBJ2-1; 16 bases map to TRBD2. The CDR3 consists of 17 residues. Germline V gives CDR1 SEHNR, CDR2 FQNEAQ (reference sequence). The V gene end was trimmed by 5 bases and the J gene end by 9 bases; junction bases not matched to a gene: 10. The CDR3 DNA reads as TGTGCCAGCAGCGATTCCGGGACTAGCGGGGGGGCCGCTGAGCAGTTCTTC. Residues: CASSDSGTSGGAAEQFF.

The V gene is TRBV7-9, the J gene TRBJ1-1; TRBD1 is a possible D gene (6 bases). V was cut by 2 bases and J by 0 bases, with 10 bases left in between. CDR3 length: 15 amino acids. CDR1 SEHNR and CDR2 FQNEAQ come from the germline V gene (reference sequence). CDR3 protein: CASSLSGAMNTEAFF. For the CDR3, the DNA is TGTGCCAGCAGCTTATCAGGGGCCATGAACACTGAAGCTTTCTTT.

This chain connects TRBV6-6 to TRBJ1-5, with 11 bases that match TRBD1. J lost 5 bases, V lost 4 bases, and 1 base had no gene match. This CDR3 contains 14 residues. The germline V gene has CDR1 MNHNY and CDR2 SVGAGI (reference sequence). CDR3 sequence reads: CASSWTGGDQPQHF. In DNA, the CDR3 is TGTGCCAGCAGTTGGACAGGGGGCGATCAGCCCCAGCATTTT.

The gene calls are TRBV19 and TRBJ2-1; 7 bases agree with TRBD1. The CDR3 extends over 17 amino acids. V lost 3 bases and J lost 5; bases outside the gene matches: 13. Germline values: CDR1 LNHDA, CDR2 SQIVND (reference sequence). The CDR3 bases are TGTGCCAGTAGTATGTGGGACCCACGAAGGGGGCACAATGAGCAGTTCTTC. It translates to CASSMWDPRRGHNEQFF.